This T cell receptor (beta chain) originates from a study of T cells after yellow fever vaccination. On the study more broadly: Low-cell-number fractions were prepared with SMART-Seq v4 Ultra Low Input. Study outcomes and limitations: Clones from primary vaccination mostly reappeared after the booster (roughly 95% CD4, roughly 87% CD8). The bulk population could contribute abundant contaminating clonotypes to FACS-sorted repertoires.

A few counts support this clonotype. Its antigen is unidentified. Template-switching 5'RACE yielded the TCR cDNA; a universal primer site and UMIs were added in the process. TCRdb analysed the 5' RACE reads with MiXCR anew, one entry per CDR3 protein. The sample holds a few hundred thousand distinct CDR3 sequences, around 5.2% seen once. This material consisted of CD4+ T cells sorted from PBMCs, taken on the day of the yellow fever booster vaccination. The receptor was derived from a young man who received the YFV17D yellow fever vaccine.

The CDR3 protein is CASSPTGRHEQYF. CDR3 nucleotide sequence: TGTGCCAGCTCCCCGACAGGTCGGCACGAGCAGTACTTC. The chain links TRBV18 to TRBJ2-7; D possibly corresponds to TRBD1 (6 bases). V dropped 6 bases and J dropped 5 bases, with 14 bases sitting between them. The CDR3 spans 13 residues. Germline V lookup: CDR1 KGHSH, CDR2 LQKENI.